This T cell receptor beta chain was sequenced in a study of blood T cell repertoires in COVID-19. Repertoires were generated with immunoSEQ multiplex PCR, while TCRdb's copy carries only in-frame clones and drops some. The sample lists 200,000 to 250,000 clones; 90% were seen once. The V and J ends lost 5 bases and 1 base, in that order; junction bases with no gene match: 13. CDR1 is KGHSH, CDR2 LQKENI, per germline. The CDR3 extends over 19 amino acids. The V and J genes are TRBV18 and TRBJ2-6, with TRBD1 matching 8 bases. This TCR was recovered from a man aged 25 to 40 who had been exposed to COVID-19. The specimen was PBMCs or T cells enriched from blood (not recorded which). The CDR3 nucleotides read TGTGCCAGCTCAGTTGGGACAGGTCGCTGGGGGTCTGGGGCCAACGTCCTGACTTTC. It specifies CASSVGTGRWGSGANVLTF.